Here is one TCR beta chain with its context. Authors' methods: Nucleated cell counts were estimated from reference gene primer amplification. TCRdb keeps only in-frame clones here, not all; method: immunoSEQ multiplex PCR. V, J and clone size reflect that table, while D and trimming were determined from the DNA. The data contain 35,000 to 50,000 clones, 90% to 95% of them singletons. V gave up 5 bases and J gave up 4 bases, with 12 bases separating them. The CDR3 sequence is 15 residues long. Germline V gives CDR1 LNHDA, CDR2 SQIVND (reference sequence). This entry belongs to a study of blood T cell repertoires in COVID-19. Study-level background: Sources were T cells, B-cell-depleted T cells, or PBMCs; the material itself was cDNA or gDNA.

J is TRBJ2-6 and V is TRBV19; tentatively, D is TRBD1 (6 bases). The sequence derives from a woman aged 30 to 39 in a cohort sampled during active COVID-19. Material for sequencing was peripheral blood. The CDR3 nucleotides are TGTGCCAGTAGTGCGCAGGGGAGCGGGGCCAACGTCCTGACTTTC. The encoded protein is CASSAQGSGANVLTF.